These 21 T cell receptor beta chains came from one sample sequenced in a study of blood T cell repertoires in COVID-19. Data came from immunoSEQ multiplex PCR; TCRdb stores just in-frame clones and leaves some out. The data contain fewer than 70,000 clones, 80% to 95% of them seen just once; the ten biggest clones take up approximately 4.2%. Material: peripheral blood. These receptors were taken from a man aged 50-60 years with active COVID-19.

The chain carries TRBV6-5 and TRBJ2-1, with 8 bases lining up with TRBD2. V trimming: 6 bases; J trimming: 6 bases; junction bases outside the gene matches: 4. Germline-derived CDR1 and CDR2 are MNHEY and SVGAGI. The CDR3 extends over 13 amino acids. The CDR3 bases are TGTGCCAGCAGGGGACTAGTCCCCAATGAGCAGTTCTTC. The encoded protein is CASRGLVPNEQFF.

This clone was observed once. The genes are TRBV11-2 and TRBJ1-6, with D hard to call. Germline values: CDR1 SGHAT, CDR2 FQNNGV. V was shortened by 6 bases and J by 7 bases, with 10 bases between the two germline ends. The CDR3 extends over 13 amino acids. This CDR3 reads CASRPLGNSPLHF. The CDR3 nucleotides read TGTGCCAGCAGACCACTAGGGAATTCACCCCTCCACTTT.

The count of this clone is one. The chain recombines TRBV20-1 with TRBJ2-5, with a tentative D call TRBD2 (5 bases). The CDR3 totals 15 residues. Germline V gene lookup returns CDR1 DFQATT and CDR2 SNEGSKA (reference sequence). V shed 3 bases and J shed 1 base, with 15 bases lying between them. CDR3 amino acids: CSASKGAVIQETQYF. The CDR3 region has the DNA TGCAGTGCTAGTAAGGGAGCGGTAATCCAAGAGACCCAGTACTTC.

The gene calls are TRBV6-1 and TRBJ1-3; D possibly corresponds to TRBD1 (5 bases). Germline-derived CDR1 and CDR2 are MNHNS and SASEGT. V gave up 0 bases and J gave up 4 bases, with 7 bases separating them. The CDR3 length is 14 residues. Here the CDR3 reads CASSEAGQGNTIYF. The CDR3 nucleotides read TGTGCCAGCAGTGAAGCGGGGCAGGGAAACACCATATATTTT.

The chain employs TRBV7-2 and TRBJ1-1, with D unclear. Germline values: CDR1 SGHTA, CDR2 FQGNSA. Between the trimmed V and J ends, which lost 5 bases and 2 bases, there was a span of 12 bases. The CDR3 extends over 14 amino acids. As DNA, the CDR3 is TGTGCCAGCAGCCTGAGGAGCTCTAACACTGAAGCTTTCTTT. It yields the protein CASSLRSSNTEAFF.

The CDR3 protein is CASSSLEAIDTQYF. The CDR3 DNA is TGTGCCAGCAGCTCTCTAGAGGCCATAGATACGCAGTATTTT. The V gene is TRBV7-2, the J gene TRBJ2-3; D unclear. V was clipped by 4 bases and J by 5 bases, with 13 bases between them. The CDR3 spans 14 residues. Per the germline V gene, CDR1 is SGHTA and CDR2 is FQGNSA.

The V call is TRBV5-4, the J call TRBJ2-1, with D tentatively TRBD2 (6 bases). Trimming pared 0 bases from V and 5 bases from J, leaving 9 bases between. Looked up from germline, CDR1 is SGHNT and CDR2 is YYREEE (reference sequence). The length of the CDR3 is 14 residues. For the CDR3, the DNA is TGTGCCAGCAGCTTGGGGCAGCGGGACAATGAGCAGTTCTTC. It specifies CASSLGQRDNEQFF.

The CDR3 region has the DNA TGTGCCAGCAGCGTAGCCGGTAGCGGGAGGTTTAGGGAGCAGTTCTTC. It yields the protein CASSVAGSGRFREQFF. The J gene is TRBJ2-1, the V gene TRBV9, with 10 bases aligning to TRBD2. This CDR3 spans 16 amino acids. V trimming: 0 bases; J trimming: 10 bases; junction bases outside the gene matches: 10. Germline loops: CDR1 SGDLS, CDR2 YYNGEE.

This chain uses TRBV15 with TRBJ2-2; a weak D match, TRBD2 (5 bases). V was clipped by 5 bases and J by 7 bases, with 17 bases between them. This CDR3 has 15 amino acids. Germline CDR1 reads LNHNV; CDR2 reads YYDKDF (reference sequence). The CDR3: CATSPIAAAGGELFF. CDR3 in DNA: TGTGCCACCAGCCCCATCGCGGCCGCGGGCGGGGAGCTGTTTTTT.

The chain recombines TRBV9 with TRBJ2-1; D call uncertain. The CDR3 covers 16 residues. Germline V lookup: CDR1 SGDLS, CDR2 YYNGEE. V lost 0 bases and J 0 bases, leaving 10 bases between the germline ends. In DNA, the CDR3 is TGTGCCAGCAGCGTAGGATCGGAGACCTCCTACAATGAGCAGTTCTTC. Protein product: CASSVGSETSYNEQFF. Looking up the rest from reference TRBV9 and TRBJ2-1 gives the full variable domain: DSGVTQTPKHLITATGQRVTLRCSPRSGDLSVYWYQQSLDQGLQFLIQYYNGEERAKGNILERFSAQQFPDLHSELNLSSLELGDSALYFCASSVGSETSYNEQFFGPGTRLTVL.

This clone has only one observation. This CDR3 is also generated by other DNA sequences in the sample. This chain joins TRBV12-3 or TRBV12-4 and TRBJ1-2; TRBD1 matches at 10 bases. CDR3 size: 12 residues. V trimming: 5 bases; J trimming: 8 bases; junction bases outside the gene matches: 2. The CDR3 nucleotides are TGTGCCAGCAGTCGGGACAGGGGAGGCTACACCTTC. Its translation is CASSRDRGGYTF.

The table lists this clone with a count of one. This chain uses TRBV7-9 with TRBJ2-2, with TRBD2 matching over 12 bases. Germline CDR1 is SEHNR and CDR2 is FQNEAQ (reference sequence). Trimming removed 1 base from V and 5 bases from J; junction bases left unmatched: 5. The CDR3 loop spans 17 amino acids. The CDR3 spells CASSLVGLAGRTGELFF. CDR3 sequence (DNA): TGTGCCAGCAGCTTAGTTGGACTAGCGGGACGAACCGGGGAGCTGTTTTTT.

The rearrangement joins TRBV6-2 or TRBV6-3 to TRBJ1-6; 8 bases are shared with TRBD1. Germline lookup yields CDR1 MNHEY and CDR2 SVGEGT. V dropped 4 bases and J dropped 9; count of bases not matched to a gene: 8. This CDR3 has 15 residues. CDR3 protein: CASSSTDRGPSPLHF. As DNA, the CDR3 is TGTGCCAGCAGTTCCACCGACAGGGGACCTTCACCCCTCCACTTT.

This clone has just one count. The chain couples TRBV19 to TRBJ2-7; D uncertain. Per the germline V gene, CDR1 is LNHDA and CDR2 is SQIVND (reference sequence). Between the trimmed V and J ends, which lost 3 bases and 2 bases, there was a span of 14 bases. The length of the CDR3 is 15 residues. CDR3 DNA: TGTGCCAGTAGTATTTCGTGGGTCGGAGCCTACGAGCAGTACTTC. This codes for CASSISWVGAYEQYF.

The table lists this clone with a count of one. The chain is built from TRBV11-3 and TRBJ1-2, with a tentative D call TRBD1 (6 bases). V gave up 6 bases and J gave up 4 bases, with 27 bases separating them. Germline CDR1 and CDR2: SGHNT and YENEEA. This CDR3 comprises 18 residues. The CDR3 bases are TGTGCCAGCAGTTCCAGGGGAGAAGCTGTTTATGGTAGCTATGGCTACACCTTC. This sequence encodes CASSSRGEAVYGSYGYTF.

The V call is TRBV5-1, the J call TRBJ2-6; 8 bases are a match to TRBD1. Trimming cost V 3 bases and J 1 base; bases outside gene matches: 3. CDR3 length: 16 amino acids. Germline V gives CDR1 SGHRS, CDR2 YFSETQ. DNA for the CDR3: TGCGCCAGCAGCTGGACAGGGAGATCTGGGGCCAACGTCCTGACTTTC. Amino acids: CASSWTGRSGANVLTF.

This clone occurred once. J is TRBJ1-2 and V is TRBV6-6, with 7 nucleotides matching TRBD1. Germline V gene sequence: CDR1 MNHNY, CDR2 SVGAGI (reference sequence). The CDR3 has 14 amino acids. The V and J ends lost 6 bases and 8 bases, in that order; junction bases with no gene match: 12. CDR3 loop: CASSPPVTGNGYTF. The DNA of the CDR3 is TGTGCCAGCAGCCCCCCGGTGACAGGGAACGGCTACACCTTC.

This chain joins TRBV19 and TRBJ1-1, with D maybe TRBD1 (6 bases). Germline CDR1 LNHDA, CDR2 SQIVND (reference sequence). This CDR3 has 15 residues. Trimming cost V 4 bases and J 1 base, with 13 bases left between them. CDR3 loop: CASSKQGRGNTEAFF. CDR3 bases: TGTGCCAGTAGTAAACAGGGCCGGGGGAACACTGAAGCTTTCTTT. Full variable domain (rest looked up from reference TRBV19 and TRBJ1-1): DGGITQSPKYLFRKEGQNVTLSCEQNLNHDAMYWYRQDPGQGLRLIYYSQIVNDFQKGDIAEGYSVSREKKESFPLTVTSAQKNPTAFYLCASSKQGRGNTEAFFGQGTRLTVV.

The chain employs TRBV18 and TRBJ1-2; 9 bases are shared with TRBD1. This CDR3 has 16 amino acids. Germline loops: CDR1 KGHSH, CDR2 LQKENI. J lost 3 bases, V lost 5 bases, and 10 bases had no gene match. CDR3 DNA sequence: TGTGCCAGCTCAGAATCCTCCGGGACAGGGCACTATGGCTACACCTTC. Translating it yields CASSESSGTGHYGYTF.

The chain employs TRBV18 and TRBJ1-2; D not certain. V was clipped by 2 bases and J by 4 bases, with 14 bases between them. CDR3 length: 15 amino acids. CDR1 is KGHSH and CDR2 is LQKENI in the germline V gene. The CDR3 bases are TGTGCCAGCTCACCATCCTCCGCCGCGATCTATGGCTACACCTTC. As protein: CASSPSSAAIYGYTF. The variable domain in full, with the rest retrieved from reference TRBV18 and TRBJ1-2, is NAGVMQNPRHLVRRRGQEARLRCSPMKGHSHVYWYRQLPEEGLKFMVYLQKENIIDESGMPKERFSAEFPKEGPSILRIQQVVRGDSAAYFCASSPSSAAIYGYTFGSGTRLTVV.

V usage is TRBV3-1 (or the pseudogene TRBV3-2) and J usage is TRBJ2-2; TRBD2 matches at 10 bases. The V gene end was trimmed by 9 bases and the J gene end by 3 bases; junction bases not matched to a gene: 1. Germline CDR1 reads LGHDT; CDR2 reads YNNKEL (reference sequence). The CDR3 extends over 13 amino acids. The CDR3 sequence is CASGLADTGELFF. In nucleotides, the CDR3 is TGTGCCAGTGGACTAGCGGACACCGGGGAGCTGTTTTTT.